These 9 T cell receptor beta chains were sequenced from one sample in a study of OX40 agonist ivuxolimab in advanced cancers. This table comes from immunoSEQ multiplex PCR, and its TCRdb copy is limited to in-frame clones, with some not included. Of 50,000 to 80,000 clones listed, roughly nine tenths are singletons. Sequences were derived from CD4+ or CD8+ T cells sorted from blood, sampled in a trial of the OX40 agonist ivuxolimab. The receptors shown here come from an adult with an advanced solid tumor such as melanoma, head and neck, liver or kidney cancer.

CDR3 sequence reads: CTEGGNTEAFF. The CDR3 DNA is TGCACCGAAGGCGGGAACACTGAAGCTTTCTTT. This rearrangement joins TRBV20-1 to TRBJ1-1; D ambiguous. The CDR3 length is 11 residues. Per the germline V gene, CDR1 is DFQATT and CDR2 is SNEGSKA (reference sequence).

The J gene is TRBJ2-3, the V gene TRBV5-1; 8 nucleotides match TRBD2. Germline lookup yields CDR1 SGHRS and CDR2 YFSETQ. The CDR3 extends over 20 amino acids. V lost 0 bases to trimming and J lost 2 bases; unmatched junction nucleotides: 17. The CDR3: CASSLDTSGPSLPHTDTQYF. CDR3 coding DNA: TGCGCCAGCAGCTTGGATACTAGCGGACCTTCCCTCCCACACACAGATACGCAGTATTTT. Combining the CDR3 with reference TRBV5-1 and TRBJ2-3 gives the whole variable domain KAGVTQTPRYLIKTRGQQVTLSCSPISGHRSVSWYQQTPGQGLQFLFEYFSETQRNKGNFPGRFSGRQFSNSRSEMNVSTLELGDSALYLCASSLDTSGPSLPHTDTQYFGPGTRLTVL.

The chain employs TRBV5-1 and TRBJ1-5; tentatively, D is TRBD1 (5 bases). This CDR3 is built from 14 residues. Germline CDR1 SGHRS, CDR2 YFSETQ. The ends were cut back, 4 bases at V and 2 bases at J, with 10 bases in the middle. CDR3 DNA sequence: TGCGCCAGCAGCCAGATGGGGGGCAATCAGCCCCAGCATTTT. It translates to CASSQMGGNQPQHF.

CDR3 in DNA: TGTGCCAGCAGCTTAAGGCGAGACCGGTTGAATGAGCAGTTCTTC. Its translation: CASSLRRDRLNEQFF. The genes are TRBV7-9 and TRBJ2-1; D is unresolved. The V and J ends lost 2 bases and 7 bases respectively, with 15 bases between them. There are 15 residues in the CDR3. CDR1 is SEHNR, CDR2 FQNEAQ, per germline (reference sequence).

The rearrangement joins TRBV25-1 to TRBJ2-1; a weak D match, TRBD2 (6 bases). From germline, CDR1 is MGHDK and CDR2 SYGVNS. V was trimmed by 6 bases and J by 5 bases, leaving 14 bases between them. This CDR3 is built from 14 residues. CDR3 sequence (DNA): TGTGCCAGCAGGGGACGGGGGTATGACAATGAGCAGTTCTTC. Translated: CASRGRGYDNEQFF.

The genes are TRBV18 and TRBJ2-7; tentative D call: TRBD1 (6 bases). V shed 3 bases and J shed 2 bases, with 11 bases lying between them. The germline V gene has CDR1 KGHSH and CDR2 LQKENI. The CDR3 sequence is 14 residues long. The CDR3 region has the DNA TGTGCCAGCTCACCGTCACAGGGTACCTACGAGCAGTACTTC. It codes for CASSPSQGTYEQYF.

The gene calls are TRBV7-2 and TRBJ2-5, with D perhaps assigned TRBD1 or TRBD2 (5 bases each). This CDR3 is built from 15 residues. Trimming stripped 5 bases from V and 3 bases from J, with 16 bases between. Per germline, CDR1 SGHTA and CDR2 FQGNSA. The CDR3 region has the DNA TGTGCCAGCAGCATCCGGGACGGAAGGAAAGAGACCCAGTACTTC. Residues: CASSIRDGRKETQYF.

This clone was seen a single time. The chain combines TRBV5-1 with TRBJ2-5; 9 bases match TRBD2. The CDR3 has 14 amino acids. The trim removed 2 bases at V and 3 bases at J, leaving 2 bases unmatched. The germline CDR1 and CDR2 sequences are SGHRS and YFSETQ. Here the CDR3 reads CASSLSSGEETQYF. CDR3 bases: TGCGCCAGCAGCTTATCTAGCGGGGAAGAGACCCAGTACTTC.

The J gene is TRBJ2-1, the V gene TRBV28; 11 nucleotides line up with TRBD2. Losses at the gene ends were 8 bases for V and 4 bases for J; bases not matched to a gene: 7. The germline gives CDR1 MDHEN, CDR2 SYDVKM. This CDR3 region has 15 residues. The CDR3 DNA is TGTGCCAGCGCTAGCGGGAGGACCAGATACAATGAGCAGTTCTTC. It translates to CASASGRTRYNEQFF.